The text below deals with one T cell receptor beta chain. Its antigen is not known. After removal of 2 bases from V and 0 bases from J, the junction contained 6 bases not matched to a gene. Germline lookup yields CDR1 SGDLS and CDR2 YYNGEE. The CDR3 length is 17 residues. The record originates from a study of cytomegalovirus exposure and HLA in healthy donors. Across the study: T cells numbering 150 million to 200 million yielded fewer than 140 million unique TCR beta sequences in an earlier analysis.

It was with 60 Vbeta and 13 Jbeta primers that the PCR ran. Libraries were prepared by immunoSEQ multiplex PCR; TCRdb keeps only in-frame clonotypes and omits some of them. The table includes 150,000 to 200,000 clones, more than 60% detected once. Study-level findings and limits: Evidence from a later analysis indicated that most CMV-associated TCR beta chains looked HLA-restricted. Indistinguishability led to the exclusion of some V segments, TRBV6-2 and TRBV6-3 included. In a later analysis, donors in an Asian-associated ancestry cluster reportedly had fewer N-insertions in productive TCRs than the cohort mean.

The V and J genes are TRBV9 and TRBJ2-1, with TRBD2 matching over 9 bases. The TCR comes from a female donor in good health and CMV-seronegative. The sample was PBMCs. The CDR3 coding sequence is TGTGCCAGCAGCGTTCGGGGTAGCGGGAGCTCCTACAATGAGCAGTTCTTC. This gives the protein CASSVRGSGSSYNEQFF.